The entry below gives a single T cell receptor beta chain sequence along with its context. The data belong to a study of control samples from healthy donors and cancer patients. Germline loops: CDR1 MGHRA, CDR2 YSYEKL. With 4 bases clipped from V and 6 bases from J, the junction kept 7 bases outside the gene matches. This CDR3 has 15 amino acids. The method was immunoSEQ multiplex PCR; TCRdb's version includes in-frame clones alone and lacks a portion of them. The sample has approximately 120,000 clones; roughly 87% are singletons. The rearrangement links TRBV4-1 to TRBJ1-1; TRBD1 matches at 11 bases. This sequence originates from a man between 18 and 35 years old in good health. The sample consisted of blood. The CDR3 sequence is CASSRAGTGGSEAFF. DNA of the CDR3: TGCGCCAGCAGCCGGGCCGGGACAGGGGGGTCTGAAGCTTTCTTT.